This TCR beta chain was found in a study of T cell repertoires in cytomegalovirus infection. Study summary: Peptides in the study included HLA-C-restricted and HLA-B-restricted CMV epitopes. Indications of both CMV infection and matching HLA type were provided by public TCR beta signatures. Overall study results and limits: Predominance within the ex vivo response was attributable to HLA-C-restricted CMV-specific TCR beta clonotypes.

V shed 2 bases and J shed 0 bases, with 14 bases lying between them. Germline CDR1 and CDR2: MNHNY and SVGAGI (reference sequence). The CDR3 extends over 17 amino acids. TCRdb re-derived calls from the reads in MiXCR, one entry per CDR3 protein. The table lists around 540,000 distinct CDR3 sequences, around a third of them singletons. With respect to this clonotype: Its antigen is not known.

J is TRBJ1-5 and V is TRBV6-6; D call uncertain. This receptor was identified in a human donor in good health (CMV status not recorded). Some clones in this sample may be carry-over from other donors' samples. Specimen: cultured PBMCs, collected from culture after CMV antigen stimulation. The CDR3 coding sequence is TGTGCCAGCAGTTACCCACGGGAGAAAAATAGCAATCAGCCCCAGCATTTT. Encoded protein: CASSYPREKNSNQPQHF.